Below are 19 T cell receptor beta chains sequenced from a single sample in a study of T cell responses to AZD1222 COVID-19 vaccine. The method was immunoSEQ multiplex PCR; TCRdb's version includes in-frame clones alone and lacks a portion of them. The table has 150,000 or so clones, more than 85% seen once; the top ten hold around 3.5%. Sequenced material: peripheral blood, taken 28 days after the second AZD1222 dose. The receptors were sampled from an adult who received the AZD1222 COVID-19 vaccine.

The gene calls are TRBV6-1 and TRBJ1-1, with D possibly TRBD1 on 5 matching bases. The CDR3 contains 14 residues. V gave up 2 bases and J gave up 4 bases, with 11 bases separating them. Germline CDR1 reads MNHNS; CDR2 reads SASEGT. CDR3 DNA sequence: TGTGCCAGCAGTGAACTGGGGGTAGGCACTGAAGCTTTCTTT. Translation: CASSELGVGTEAFF.

This chain connects TRBV30 to TRBJ1-4; D gene ambiguous. The CDR3 is made up of 13 amino acids. V dropped 6 bases and J dropped 7 bases, with 15 bases sitting between them. The V gene's germline CDR1 is GTSNPN and CDR2 SVGIG (reference sequence). CDR3 amino acids: CACPVVQGEKLFF. For the CDR3, the DNA is TGTGCCTGCCCGGTCGTCCAAGGTGAAAAACTGTTTTTT.

V usage is TRBV14 and J usage is TRBJ2-7, with D possibly matching TRBD1 (6 bases). This CDR3 has 15 amino acids. The V gene lost 0 bases and the J gene lost 4 bases, with 13 bases spanning the gap. Per germline, CDR1 SGHDN and CDR2 FVKESK. The CDR3 nucleotides read TGTGCCAGCAGCCAAGAGTGGGGGCTTCGGTACGAGCAGTACTTC. Translation: CASSQEWGLRYEQYF.

The V call is TRBV28, the J call TRBJ1-5; 8 bases are shared with TRBD1. The CDR3 has 15 residues. J was trimmed by 7 bases and V by 7 bases; bases with no gene match: 12. From germline, CDR1 is MDHEN and CDR2 SYDVKM. The CDR3 loop is CASTLDREDQQPQHF. CDR3 coding DNA: TGTGCCAGCACCCTGGACAGGGAAGACCAACAGCCCCAGCATTTT. The full variable domain, rest sourced from reference TRBV28 and TRBJ1-5, is DVKVTQSSRYLVKRTGEKVFLECVQDMDHENMFWYRQDPGLGLRLIYFSYDVKMKEKGDIPEGYSVSREKKERFSLILESASTNQTSMYLCASTLDREDQQPQHFGDGTRLSIL.

The chain combines TRBV20-1 with TRBJ1-2, with a tentative D call TRBD1 (5 bases). The CDR3 sequence is 11 residues long. The ends were cut back, 3 bases at V and 8 bases at J, with 10 bases in the middle. Germline V gene data show CDR1 as DFQATT and CDR2 as SNEGSKA (reference sequence). Here the CDR3 DNA reads TGCAGTGCTAGGCAGGGCTGGGGCTACACCTTC. Amino acid sequence: CSARQGWGYTF.

This rearrangement joins TRBV28 to TRBJ1-2, with 10 nucleotides matching TRBD1. J gave up 1 base and V 6 bases, and 8 bases lay outside the gene matches. Germline V gene sequence: CDR1 MDHEN, CDR2 SYDVKM. The CDR3 runs 16 residues. CDR3 amino acids: CASRKSGTGDNYGYTF. The CDR3 region has the DNA TGTGCCAGCAGGAAATCCGGGACAGGGGATAACTATGGCTACACCTTC.

This rearrangement joins TRBV19 to TRBJ2-5; D not certain. Germline V gene sequence: CDR1 LNHDA, CDR2 SQIVND (reference sequence). The V and J ends lost 3 bases and 4 bases respectively, with 3 bases between them. This CDR3 comprises 11 residues. In nucleotides, the CDR3 is TGTGCCAGTAGTATGGGAGAGACCCAGTACTTC. Its translation is CASSMGETQYF.

In this sample, this clone turned up a few times. The chain recombines TRBV4-1 with TRBJ2-1, with D possibly TRBD1 on 6 matching bases. Between the trimmed V and J ends, which lost 0 bases and 3 bases, there was a span of 15 bases. Germline assignment: CDR1 MGHRA and CDR2 YSYEKL. The CDR3 loop spans 17 amino acids. The CDR3 region has the DNA TGCGCCAGCAGCCAAGAAACCTTGGGACATAACTACAATGAGCAGTTCTTC. This codes for CASSQETLGHNYNEQFF.

The chain is built from TRBV3-1 (or the pseudogene TRBV3-2) and TRBJ1-1; 8 nucleotides line up with TRBD1. V dropped 4 bases and J dropped 11; count of bases not matched to a gene: 9. The CDR3 totals 13 residues. The germline V gene has CDR1 LGHDT and CDR2 YNNKEL (reference sequence). In DNA, the CDR3 is TGTGCCAGCAGCCTGCGGGACAGGAGGGGTGCTTTCTTT. Translated, it gives CASSLRDRRGAFF.

This sequence joins TRBV6-5 and TRBJ1-2; D is unclear. The CDR3 consists of 15 residues. Trimming pared 2 bases from V and 4 bases from J, leaving 14 bases between. Germline CDR1 is MNHEY and CDR2 is SVGAGI. CDR3 sequence reads: CASSYGGRGFYGYTF. CDR3 in DNA: TGTGCCAGCAGTTACGGTGGCAGAGGGTTCTATGGCTACACCTTC.

This chain connects TRBV9 to TRBJ1-5; the D gene is possibly TRBD1 (6 bases). In germline, CDR1 is SGDLS, CDR2 YYNGEE. V was shortened by 1 base and J by 8 bases, with 13 bases between the two germline ends. The CDR3 is 14 amino acids. Here the CDR3 reads CASSVSGVEEPQHF. CDR3 coding DNA: TGTGCCAGCAGCGTATCAGGGGTGGAGGAGCCCCAGCATTTT.

This rearrangement joins TRBV4-3 to TRBJ2-3; D is unresolved. Germline V gives CDR1 LGHNA, CDR2 YSLEER. This CDR3 is 15 amino acids long. Trimming left V 1 base short and J 4 bases short, with 12 bases between. The CDR3 region is CASSQVRTRADTQYF. The CDR3 DNA follows: TGCGCCAGCAGCCAAGTACGGACCCGAGCAGATACGCAGTATTTT.

This sequence joins TRBV28 and TRBJ1-5, with no clear D. V lost 2 bases and J lost 3, with 11 bases in between. Germline V gene lookup returns CDR1 MDHEN and CDR2 SYDVKM. There are 15 residues in the CDR3. CDR3 loop: CASSLVGTNNQPQHF. The CDR3 DNA is TGTGCCAGCAGTTTAGTGGGCACAAACAATCAGCCCCAGCATTTT.

The chain recombines TRBV4-1 with TRBJ2-7, with TRBD2 matching 12 bases. CDR1 MGHRA and CDR2 YSYEKL come from the germline V gene. The V gene end was trimmed by 3 bases and the J gene end by 3 bases; junction bases not matched to a gene: 6. The CDR3 consists of 16 residues. In DNA form, the CDR3 reads TGCGCCAGCAGCCAGAAGCTAGCGGGAGGGTACTACGAGCAGTACTTC. It codes for CASSQKLAGGYYEQYF.

The J gene is TRBJ2-7, the V gene TRBV11-3; 7 bases are a match to TRBD1. Germline CDR1 is SGHNT and CDR2 is YENEEA. CDR3 length: 15 residues. V lost 5 bases, J lost 6 bases, and 13 bases stayed unmatched. The CDR3 sequence: CASSPGGHKGLEQYF. The CDR3 DNA follows: TGTGCCAGCAGCCCAGGGGGACATAAAGGGCTCGAGCAGTACTTC.

J is TRBJ2-7 and V is TRBV6-5, with a tentative D call TRBD1 (6 bases). The length of the CDR3 is 14 residues. Germline V CDR1 and CDR2: MNHEY, SVGAGI. The V end was cut by 7 bases, the J end by 3 bases, with 16 bases between. The CDR3 DNA follows: TGTGCCAGCAAGACAGGACCTCAAAACTACGAGCAGTACTTC. Its protein is CASKTGPQNYEQYF.

This chain joins TRBV7-3 and TRBJ2-1; D remains unclear. The CDR3 length is 15 residues. Germline V lookup: CDR1 SGHTA, CDR2 FQGTGA. Deletions cut 5 bases from V and 0 bases from J, with 11 bases between. The CDR3: CASSPGGSSYNEQFF. CDR3 DNA sequence: TGTGCCAGCAGCCCCGGCGGTAGCTCCTACAATGAGCAGTTCTTC.

V gene TRBV7-9 combines with J gene TRBJ1-2; no firm D call. The CDR3 loop spans 11 amino acids. V dropped 3 bases and J dropped 7 bases, with 6 bases sitting between them. The germline gives CDR1 SEHNR, CDR2 FQNEAQ (reference sequence). The CDR3 coding sequence is TGTGCCAGCAGCTTCAGAGGTGGCTACACCTTC. Encoded protein: CASSFRGGYTF.

The rearrangement uses TRBV28 and TRBJ1-3, with 11 nucleotides matching TRBD1. Trimming took 6 bases from V and 4 from J; bases not matched to a gene: 5. Germline loops: CDR1 MDHEN, CDR2 SYDVKM. This CDR3 is built from 15 residues. CDR3: CASSRRDRGGNTIYF. The CDR3 coding sequence is TGTGCCAGCAGCAGACGGGACAGGGGGGGAAACACCATATATTTT.